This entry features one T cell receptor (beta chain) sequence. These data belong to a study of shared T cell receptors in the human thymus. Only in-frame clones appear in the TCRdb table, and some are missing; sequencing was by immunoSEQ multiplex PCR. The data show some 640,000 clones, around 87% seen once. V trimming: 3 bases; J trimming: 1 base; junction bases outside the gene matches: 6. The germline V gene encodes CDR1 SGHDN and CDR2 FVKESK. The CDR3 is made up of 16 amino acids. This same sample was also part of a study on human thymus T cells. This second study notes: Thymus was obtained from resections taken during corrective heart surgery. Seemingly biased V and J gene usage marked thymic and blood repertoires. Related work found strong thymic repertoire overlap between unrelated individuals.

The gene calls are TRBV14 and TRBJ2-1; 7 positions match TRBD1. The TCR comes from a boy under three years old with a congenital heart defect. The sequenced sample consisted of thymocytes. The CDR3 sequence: CASSHFDRVSYNEQFF. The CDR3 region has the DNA TGTGCCAGCAGCCATTTCGACAGGGTGTCCTACAATGAGCAGTTCTTC.